Each of the 6 T cell receptor beta chains below was sequenced from the same sample in a study of control samples from healthy donors and cancer patients. Repertoires were generated with immunoSEQ multiplex PCR, while TCRdb's copy carries only in-frame clones and drops some. The table has about 160,000 clones, around nine tenths seen once. The material sequenced was blood. The receptors stem from a man aged 25 to 40 in good health.

This chain uses TRBV10-3 with TRBJ1-5; D perhaps matches TRBD1 (6 bases). Trimming stripped 10 bases from V and 0 bases from J, with 16 bases between. The CDR3 has 15 residues. The germline CDR1 and CDR2 sequences are ENHRY and SYGVKD. CDR3 in DNA: TGTGCCACCCAGGGGCGGGGAGGTAGCAATCAGCCCCAGCATTTT. Its translation: CATQGRGGSNQPQHF.

V and J are TRBV30 and TRBJ1-5, with D hard to call. V lost 1 base to trimming and J lost 1 base, with 11 bases between them. Germline V gives CDR1 GTSNPN, CDR2 SVGIG (reference sequence). The CDR3 has 15 residues. In DNA, the CDR3 is TGTGCCTGGAGTGCTATCTTGAGGAGCAATCAGCCCCAGCATTTT. As protein: CAWSAILRSNQPQHF.

The chain joins TRBV28 to TRBJ1-4; perhaps TRBD1 as D (5 bases). The CDR3 totals 16 residues. V lost 4 bases to trimming and J lost 7 bases, with 19 bases between them. Germline V lookup: CDR1 MDHEN, CDR2 SYDVKM. CDR3 DNA: TGTGCCAGCAGTTCTATGTACGGAGGCGGGGGTGAAAAACTGTTTTTT. It encodes CASSSMYGGGGEKLFF.

The chain links TRBV4-3 to TRBJ2-2; perhaps TRBD2 as D (5 bases). Germline lookup yields CDR1 LGHNA and CDR2 YSLEER. The V end lost 1 base, the J end lost 1 base, and 10 bases lay between the germline ends. The CDR3 runs 16 residues. CDR3 sequence reads: CASSQGRGLNTGELFF. DNA for the CDR3: TGCGCCAGCAGCCAAGGTCGAGGGCTGAACACCGGGGAGCTGTTTTTT.

The chain recombines TRBV18 with TRBJ2-7; 7 nucleotides match TRBD1. The CDR3 totals 14 residues. Germline V gene data show CDR1 as KGHSH and CDR2 as LQKENI. The J segment lost 2 bases and the V segment lost 4 bases, leaving 5 bases of the junction unmatched. This CDR3 reads CASSRETGPYEQYF. CDR3 nucleotide sequence: TGTGCCAGCTCACGAGAGACAGGGCCCTACGAGCAGTACTTC.

V and J are TRBV30 and TRBJ1-2, with D tentatively TRBD1 (5 bases). CDR1 is GTSNPN, CDR2 SVGIG, per germline (reference sequence). Trimming pared 0 bases from V and 3 bases from J, leaving 11 bases between. This CDR3 contains 14 residues. CDR3 bases: TGTGCCTGGAGTGTAGGGGCAGGGTACTATGGCTACACCTTC. It is translated as CAWSVGAGYYGYTF.